The T cell receptor (beta chain) under discussion was sequenced for a study of T-cell memory formation after mild COVID-19. Background on the study: Most TCR clusters belonged to a single donor.

General study points: Clones which contracted sat mainly in CM and EM if CD4+, and in EMRA if CD8+. While clones contracting from day 15 to 85 were balanced between CD4 and CD8, later expanders leaned CD4+.

The CDR3 runs 17 residues. Per the germline V gene, CDR1 is SGHTA and CDR2 is FQGTGA. Trimming at V came to 4 bases and at J to 0 bases, leaving 4 bases not matched to a gene. On this clonotype: As yet, its antigen is unknown.

TCRdb called the 5' RACE reads again in MiXCR, with one record for every CDR3 protein. This table holds 280,000 or so distinct CDR3 sequences, about a sixth found once. The rearrangement joins TRBV7-3 to TRBJ2-3; 13 bases are shared with TRBD2. This clonotype was sampled from a man between 18 and 29 years old who had mild COVID-19 (a few samples of this study predate the infection). Cell type and time point are not known. Material for sequencing was PBMCs or a T cell subset sorted from them (not recorded which). The CDR3 is CASSSPGLAGSTDTQYF. The CDR3 coding sequence is TGTGCCAGCAGCTCCCCGGGACTAGCGGGGAGCACAGATACGCAGTATTTT.